The text below deals with one T cell receptor beta chain. No antigen is known for it. This sample is part of a study of radiotherapy plus CTLA-4 blockade in lung cancer. Alongside CTLA-4 blockade with ipilimumab, patients with chemo-refractory metastatic non-small-cell lung cancer received focal radiation. Study-wide results and caveats: Radiotherapy with ipilimumab was followed by blood expansion of tumor-derived clones. Early blood T cell clone dynamics, with interferon-beta, were reported to best predict response.

Per the germline V gene, CDR1 is SQVTM and CDR2 is ANQGSEA. V lost 7 bases and J lost 0; bases outside the gene matches: 5. The CDR3 totals 14 residues. This table comes from immunoSEQ multiplex PCR, and its TCRdb copy is limited to in-frame clones, with some not included. Of approximately 73,000 clones listed, about nine tenths are singletons. This clonotype was obtained from a human donor with non-small cell lung cancer that progressed on radiotherapy plus ipilimumab. Source: peripheral blood, taken from a patient treated with radiotherapy plus ipilimumab. The chain links TRBV29-1 to TRBJ2-2; TRBD1 matches 7 bases. DNA of the CDR3: TGCAGCGCAGGGGGACAGACGAACACCGGGGAGCTGTTTTTT. Residues: CSAGGQTNTGELFF.